A selection of T cell receptor beta chains follows, all from one sample in a study of OX40 agonist ivuxolimab in advanced cancers. Libraries were prepared by immunoSEQ multiplex PCR; TCRdb keeps only in-frame clonotypes and omits some of them. The table lists some 69,000 clones, 88% of them singletons. The specimen was CD4+ or CD8+ T cells sorted from blood, collected in a trial of the OX40 agonist ivuxolimab. The receptors stem from an adult with an advanced solid tumor such as melanoma, head and neck, liver or kidney cancer. The CDR3 runs from the conserved cysteine through the conserved F or W. A D gene is named only where the DNA matches it firmly. For some rows the clone size is stated as once, few or many, or as a class when expanded; others skip it.

d_call clone_size j_call v_call cdr3_aa cdr3_nt
- - TRBJ2-1 TRBV7-6 CASSRTGGQRNEQFF TGTGCCAGCAGCCGTACCGGGGGGCAAAGGAATGAGCAGTTCTTC
- - TRBJ2-5 TRBV11-1 CASSLGTQETQYF TGTGCCAGCAGCTTAGGGACACAAGAGACCCAGTACTTC
- - TRBJ1-2 TRBV10-2 CASSESREAYYGYTF TGCGCCAGCAGTGAGTCGAGGGAGGCATACTATGGCTACACCTTC
TRBD2 - TRBJ2-5 TRBV30 CAWRNSGKGKETQYF TGTGCCTGGAGGAATAGCGGGAAAGGTAAAGAGACCCAGTACTTC
- - TRBJ2-3 TRBV10-3 CAIRPPGQGSTDTQYF TGTGCCATCAGGCCCCCCGGGCAGGGTAGCACAGATACGCAGTATTTT
TRBD2 - TRBJ2-7 TRBV15 CATSRDGLGRTSGSSYEQYF TGTGCCACCAGCAGAGATGGATTAGGGAGGACTAGCGGGTCCTCCTACGAGCAGTACTTC
- - TRBJ1-1 TRBV11-2 CASTLGGWDPKKAFF TGTGCCAGCACCCTAGGGGGTTGGGACCCGAAGAAAGCTTTCTTT
- - TRBJ2-5 TRBV18 CASSRSGAPETQYF TGTGCCAGCTCACGATCTGGGGCCCCGGAGACCCAGTACTTC
- once TRBJ2-7 TRBV7-9 CASSSKGGDAEQYF TGTGCCAGCAGCTCCAAGGGCGGAGACGCCGAGCAGTACTTC
TRBD1 - TRBJ1-2 TRBV5-4 CASSGTGGGYTF TGTGCCAGCAGTGGGACAGGGGGAGGCTACACCTTC
TRBD1 - TRBJ2-5 TRBV5-1 CASSRGPTGNQETQYF TGCGCCAGCAGTCGGGGCCCGACAGGGAATCAAGAGACCCAGTACTTC
TRBD2 - TRBJ2-6 TRBV30 CATGRGTGANVLTF TGTGCCACGGGGAGGGGTACTGGGGCCAACGTCCTGACTTTC
- once TRBJ2-3 TRBV7-9 CASRQGSTDTQYF TGTGCCAGCCGTCAGGGGAGCACAGATACGCAGTATTTT
- - TRBJ1-1 TRBV6-1 CASSETGLNTEAFF TGTGCCAGCAGTGAAACAGGACTGAACACTGAAGCTTTCTTT
TRBD1 - TRBJ2-7 TRBV27 CASSPGTDLYEQYF TGTGCCAGCAGTCCCGGGACAGACCTCTACGAGCAGTACTTC
TRBD1 - TRBJ2-7 TRBV5-6 CASSFGTGEQYF TGTGCCAGCAGCTTTGGGACAGGTGAGCAGTACTTC
- once TRBJ2-5 TRBV27 CATSRVGVKETQYF TGTGCCACATCCCGGGTAGGGGTGAAAGAGACCCAGTACTTC
- - TRBJ1-4 TRBV19 CASSPPRQAINEKLFF TGTGCCAGTAGTCCGCCTCGACAGGCTATTAATGAAAAGCTGTTTTTT
TRBD1 - TRBJ2-3 TRBV5-6 CASSTGQGTDTQYF TGTGCCAGCAGCACCGGACAGGGCACAGATACGCAGTATTTT
- - TRBJ2-7 TRBV13 CASSLGRPGDPYEQYF TGTGCCAGCAGCTTAGGCCGGCCCGGGGACCCCTACGAGCAGTACTTC
TRBD1 - TRBJ1-5 TRBV19 CASSATGDQPQHF TGTGCCAGTAGCGCGACAGGGGATCAGCCCCAGCATTTT
TRBD1 - TRBJ2-7 TRBV5-4 CACNANRGPGNEQYF TGTGCCTGCAACGCCAACAGGGGGCCGGGGAACGAGCAGTACTTC
- - TRBJ1-2 TRBV10-3 CAAEQGYYGYTF TGTGCTGCGGAACAGGGCTATTATGGCTACACCTTC
TRBD1 - TRBJ2-5 TRBV7-9 CASSLNPGQGGQETQYF TGTGCCAGCAGTCTTAATCCTGGACAGGGGGGTCAAGAGACCCAGTACTTC
- - TRBJ2-3 TRBV11-2 CASSFQGLGTDTQYF TGTGCCAGCAGCTTTCAGGGGTTGGGCACAGATACGCAGTATTTT
- - TRBJ1-4 TRBV6-5 CASALGQPNEKLFF TGTGCCAGCGCTCTCGGGCAGCCTAATGAAAAACTGTTTTTT
TRBD2 once TRBJ2-1 TRBV27 CASRGSSYNEQFF TGTGCCAGTCGCGGGAGCTCCTACAATGAGCAGTTCTTC
TRBD1 - TRBJ1-1 TRBV30 CAWSAHRGWAEAFF TGTGCCTGGAGTGCCCACAGGGGATGGGCTGAAGCTTTCTTT
TRBD2 few TRBJ2-3 TRBV6-6 CASSRGLTSGIDTQYF TGTGCCAGCTCTAGAGGGTTGACTAGCGGGATCGATACGCAGTATTTT
- - TRBJ1-2 TRBV7-9 CASSLAEGSNGYTF TGTGCCAGCAGCTTAGCGGAGGGTTCGAATGGCTACACCTTC
TRBD1 - TRBJ1-2 TRBV5-6 CASSGADRVYGYTF TGTGCCAGCAGCGGAGCCGACAGGGTCTATGGCTACACCTTC
- - TRBJ1-2 TRBV6-1 CASSRQENYGYTF TGTGCCAGCAGCAGACAGGAGAACTATGGCTACACCTTC
- - TRBJ1-4 TRBV6-5 CASKQPRRNEKLFF TGTGCCAGCAAACAGCCGAGACGAAATGAAAAACTGTTTTTT
TRBD1 - TRBJ2-1 TRBV19 CASSMGQGLNEQFF TGTGCCAGTAGTATGGGACAGGGACTCAATGAGCAGTTCTTC
- - TRBJ1-3 TRBV13 CASSLGTAGNTIYF TGTGCCAGCAGCTTAGGGACGGCTGGAAACACCATATATTTT
- - TRBJ1-6 TRBV28 CASSGKGYSPLHF TGTGCCAGCAGCGGGAAGGGATATTCACCCCTCCACTTT
- - TRBJ2-5 TRBV7-2 CASSLVNYPQETQYF TGTGCCAGCAGCTTAGTGAACTATCCCCAAGAGACCCAGTACTTC
TRBD1 - TRBJ2-5 TRBV11-1 CASSPMIGTGAETQYF TGTGCCAGCAGCCCGATGATAGGGACAGGGGCGGAGACCCAGTACTTC
- - TRBJ2-3 TRBV7-9 CASSTPTDTQYF TGTGCCAGCAGCACCCCCACAGATACGCAGTATTTT
- - TRBJ2-3 TRBV2 CASQESSTDTQYF TGTGCCAGTCAGGAGTCTAGCACAGATACGCAGTATTTT
TRBD2 once TRBJ2-1 TRBV11-3 CASSLDFTSGSYNEQFF TGTGCCAGCAGCTTAGATTTCACTAGCGGGAGCTACAATGAGCAGTTCTTC
TRBD2 - TRBJ2-2 TRBV5-1 CASSLAWTSGSTGELFF TGCGCCAGCAGCCTGGCCTGGACTAGCGGATCCACCGGGGAGCTGTTTTTT
- - TRBJ2-5 TRBV5-6 CASSSGGYGETQYF TGTGCCAGCAGCTCAGGGGGGTACGGAGAGACCCAGTACTTC
- - TRBJ1-5 TRBV28 CASSIPGAPAKPQHF TGTGCCAGCAGTATCCCAGGGGCCCCCGCCAAGCCCCAGCATTTT
- - TRBJ1-2 TRBV5-1 CASSSDRVYGYTF TGCGCCAGCAGTAGTGACAGAGTCTATGGCTACACCTTC
- - TRBJ2-3 TRBV5-4 CASSSQGPLTDTQYF TGTGCCAGCAGCTCCCAGGGACCCCTCACAGATACGCAGTATTTT
- - TRBJ2-1 TRBV7-2 CASSLMGSYNEQFF TGTGCCAGCAGCTTAATGGGCAGCTACAATGAGCAGTTCTTC
- - TRBJ2-1 TRBV15 CATQGGGQGYNEQFF TGTGCCACCCAAGGGGGGGGGCAGGGGTACAATGAGCAGTTCTTC
TRBD1 - TRBJ1-1 TRBV13 CASSLGRDSPAFF TGTGCCAGCAGCTTAGGCAGGGACAGCCCGGCTTTCTTT
- - TRBJ1-5 TRBV28 CASSLPPVGGWISQPQHF TGTGCCAGCAGTTTACCCCCCGTCGGGGGGTGGATTAGTCAGCCCCAGCATTTT
TRBD1 - TRBJ2-1 TRBV29-1 CSVVSGTGGNEQFF TGCAGCGTTGTGTCTGGGACAGGGGGCAATGAGCAGTTCTTC
TRBD1 - TRBJ2-3 TRBV7-3 CASSRTGVQADTQYF TGTGCCAGCAGCCGGACAGGGGTACAGGCAGATACGCAGTATTTT
TRBD1 - TRBJ2-3 TRBV5-1 CASSFGTGLDTQYF TGCGCCAGCAGCTTTGGGACAGGGTTAGATACGCAGTATTTT